The next 30 T cell receptor beta chains were all read from a single sample in a study of T cells after yellow fever vaccination. TCRdb processed the 5' RACE reads anew with MiXCR; each CDR3 protein has one entry. Of 340,000 or so distinct CDR3 sequences listed, 12% are singletons. This specimen consisted of CD4+ T cells sorted from PBMCs, obtained 15 days after the yellow fever booster vaccination. These TCRs come from a man younger than 35 who received the YFV17D yellow fever vaccine.

This clonotype was observed many times. The chain employs TRBV29-1 and TRBJ2-1, with unresolved D. Germline V gene sequence: CDR1 SQVTM, CDR2 ANQGSEA. V was shortened by 4 bases and J by 2 bases, with 6 bases between the two germline ends. The CDR3 is made up of 12 amino acids. CDR3 sequence (DNA): TGCAGCGTTGGACAAACCTACAATGAGCAGTTCTTC. This gives the protein CSVGQTYNEQFF.

The chain combines TRBV14 with TRBJ1-1, with 9 nucleotides matching TRBD1. J was trimmed by 3 bases and V by 3 bases; bases with no gene match: 2. The CDR3 has 14 amino acids. Per germline, CDR1 SGHDN and CDR2 FVKESK. CDR3 residues: CASSQGQGYTEAFF. The CDR3 region has the DNA TGTGCCAGCAGCCAGGGACAGGGTTACACTGAAGCTTTCTTT.

This clonotype was detected a few times. The chain couples TRBV9 to TRBJ2-1; tentative D call: TRBD1 (6 bases). The CDR3 runs 13 residues. Per germline, CDR1 SGDLS and CDR2 YYNGEE. V was clipped by 3 bases and J by 6 bases, with 10 bases between them. The CDR3 sequence is CASSGQVLNEQFF. CDR3 nucleotide sequence: TGTGCCAGCAGCGGACAGGTTCTCAATGAGCAGTTCTTC.

J is TRBJ2-1 and V is TRBV20-1; 7 bases map to TRBD1. Germline V gene data show CDR1 as DFQATT and CDR2 as SNEGSKA (reference sequence). Germline trimming cut 5 bases from V and 3 bases from J; bases unmatched to any gene: 7. There are 14 residues in the CDR3. For the CDR3, the DNA is TGCAGTGCTTCCCCTGACAGGGACTACAATGAGCAGTTCTTC. Its protein is CSASPDRDYNEQFF.

This clonotype has just a few counts. The gene calls are TRBV3-1 and TRBJ2-1; TRBD2 might be the D (5 bases). The germline V gene encodes CDR1 LGHDT and CDR2 YNNKEL (reference sequence). Trimming shortened V by 4 bases and J by 6 bases, and 13 bases separated the two germline ends. This CDR3 comprises 14 residues. In nucleotides, the CDR3 is TGTGCCAGCAGCCTTGGAGCGGTTACCAATGAGCAGTTCTTC. It yields the protein CASSLGAVTNEQFF.

This clonotype was counted between two and nine times. The chain uses TRBV4-3 and TRBJ1-4; D may be TRBD1 (6 bases). V gave up 4 bases and J gave up 8 bases, with 14 bases separating them. The CDR3 has 14 amino acids. The V gene's germline CDR1 is LGHNA and CDR2 YSLEER. CDR3 DNA sequence: TGCGCCAGCAGCCGAGGGGGGTTTGAAGAAAAACTGTTTTTT. Translated: CASSRGGFEEKLFF.

The chain is built from TRBV2 and TRBJ1-2; 10 positions match TRBD1. CDR1 is SNHLY and CDR2 is FYNNEI in the germline V gene. This CDR3 region has 14 residues. V lost 6 bases and J lost 4; bases outside the gene matches: 5. CDR3 sequence reads: CASRATGGSYGYTF. In nucleotides, the CDR3 is TGTGCCAGCAGAGCGACAGGGGGCAGCTATGGCTACACCTTC.

This rearrangement joins TRBV7-9 to TRBJ2-7, with TRBD1 matching 8 bases. Germline trimming cut 4 bases from V and 4 bases from J; bases unmatched to any gene: 6. In germline, CDR1 is SEHNR, CDR2 FQNEAQ (reference sequence). The CDR3 is 14 amino acids. The DNA for the CDR3 is TGTGCCAGCAGCTCATCAGGGGGCAGGTACGAGCAGTACTTC. Encoded protein: CASSSSGGRYEQYF.

The chain couples TRBV5-1 to TRBJ2-5, with TRBD1 identical over 8 bases. Trimming at V came to 4 bases and at J to 13 bases, leaving 15 bases not matched to a gene. The CDR3 sequence is 14 residues long. Germline loops: CDR1 SGHRS, CDR2 YFSETQ. The CDR3 nucleotides read TGCGCCAGCAGCACCGGACAGGGACAGGCGCTAAGGTACTTC. Translation gives CASSTGQGQALRYF.

This clonotype was recorded many times. This rearrangement joins TRBV3-1 to TRBJ1-2; tentative D call: TRBD1 (6 bases). CDR3 length equals 13 residues. V lost 4 bases, J lost 4 bases, and 10 bases lay in between. The germline V gene has CDR1 LGHDT and CDR2 YNNKEL (reference sequence). CDR3 DNA: TGTGCCAGCAGCCCCGGACAGATCTATGGCTACACCTTC. This codes for CASSPGQIYGYTF.

The J gene is TRBJ2-3, the V gene TRBV5-1, with 8 bases fitting TRBD1. CDR1 is SGHRS, CDR2 YFSETQ, per germline. There are 16 residues in the CDR3. The trim removed 6 bases at V and 2 bases at J, leaving 11 bases unmatched. CDR3 DNA sequence: TGCGCCAGCACCCAGGATGGACAGGGATCCACAGATACGCAGTATTTT. Its translation: CASTQDGQGSTDTQYF.

This clonotype was observed a handful of times. The chain is built from TRBV4-1 and TRBJ2-1, with a possible D match to TRBD1 (6 bases). V dropped 3 bases and J dropped 6 bases, with 21 bases sitting between them. Germline V gene sequence: CDR1 MGHRA, CDR2 YSYEKL. This CDR3 contains 17 residues. For the CDR3, the DNA is TGCGCCAGCAGCCACCCCGTCTTCCAGGGGTCGGGCAATGAGCAGTTCTTC. This codes for CASSHPVFQGSGNEQFF.

This clonotype was counted only a few times. This chain joins TRBV7-6 and TRBJ2-5; D gene unclear. The CDR3 totals 12 residues. Germline CDR1 reads SGHVS; CDR2 reads FNYEAQ. Deletions cut 2 bases from V and 4 bases from J, with 5 bases between. Here the CDR3 DNA reads TGTGCCAGCAGCTTATCCGCAGAGACCCAGTACTTC. The encoded protein is CASSLSAETQYF.

The rearrangement uses TRBV5-1 and TRBJ2-1; 8 bases align to TRBD2. The CDR3 contains 16 residues. Germline V gives CDR1 SGHRS, CDR2 YFSETQ. With 0 bases clipped from V and 5 bases from J, the junction kept 7 bases outside the gene matches. The DNA for the CDR3 is TGCGCCAGCAGCTTGGTTGAGCGGGGGAGCCACAATGAGCAGTTCTTC. Translating gives CASSLVERGSHNEQFF.

The genes are TRBV4-2 and TRBJ2-5, with D uncertain. The CDR3 sequence is 14 residues long. The V end was cut by 5 bases, the J end by 1 base, with 11 bases between. CDR1 and CDR2 (germline): LGHNA, YNFKEQ. Here the CDR3 DNA reads TGTGCCAGCAGCTCCCTGGGCGGCCAAGAGACCCAGTACTTC. Its protein is CASSSLGGQETQYF.

This clonotype turned up a few times. The J gene is TRBJ1-5, the V gene TRBV28; 7 bases agree with TRBD1. The CDR3 is 19 residues long. Trimming took 5 bases from V and 0 from J; bases not matched to a gene: 16. Germline V CDR1 and CDR2: MDHEN, SYDVKM. The CDR3 DNA is TGTGCCAGCAGTCCCTTTAGACCGTTACAGGGGACTAGCAATCAGCCCCAGCATTTT. Amino acid sequence: CASSPFRPLQGTSNQPQHF. The full variable domain, completed using reference TRBV28 and TRBJ1-5, is DVKVTQSSRYLVKRTGEKVFLECVQDMDHENMFWYRQDPGLGLRLIYFSYDVKMKEKGDIPEGYSVSREKKERFSLILESASTNQTSMYLCASSPFRPLQGTSNQPQHFGDGTRLSIL.

The sample holds many counts of this clonotype. CDR3 sequence: CASSDRRGKETQYF. Here the CDR3 DNA reads TGTGCCAGCAGTGATCGCAGGGGGAAGGAGACCCAGTACTTC. V is TRBV25-1 and J is TRBJ2-5; 7 nucleotides agree with TRBD1. CDR3 length: 14 residues. CDR1 and CDR2 (germline): MGHDK, SYGVNS. V was clipped by 3 bases and J by 5 bases; unmatched bases: 6.

J is TRBJ2-7 and V is TRBV7-2, with D hard to call. V lost 3 bases and J 4 bases, leaving 7 bases between the germline ends. The V gene's germline CDR1 is SGHTA and CDR2 FQGNSA. This CDR3 has 12 residues. Here the CDR3 DNA reads TGTGCCAGCAGCTTCGGGCAGTACGAGCAGTACTTC. Its translation is CASSFGQYEQYF.

Only a few counts were recorded for this clonotype. The V call is TRBV2, the J call TRBJ2-2, with a possible D match to TRBD1 (6 bases). Germline assignment: CDR1 SNHLY and CDR2 FYNNEI. This CDR3 comprises 14 residues. Trimming pared 0 bases from V and 9 bases from J, leaving 11 bases between. The CDR3 DNA reads as TGTGCCAGCAGTGAAGCCTGGGGGCCTAGGGAGCTGTTTTTT. It is translated as CASSEAWGPRELFF.

The chain combines TRBV6-5 with TRBJ1-6; 7 nucleotides line up with TRBD1. The V and J ends lost 4 bases and 0 bases, in that order; junction bases with no gene match: 6. This CDR3 spans 17 amino acids. Germline assignment: CDR1 MNHEY and CDR2 SVGAGI. The CDR3 loop reads CASSSYRGSSYNSPLHF. Written as DNA, the CDR3 is TGTGCCAGCAGTTCCTACAGGGGTAGCTCCTATAATTCACCCCTCCACTTT.

The rearrangement uses TRBV7-3 and TRBJ2-5; D possibly corresponds to TRBD1 (5 bases). This CDR3 has 14 residues. CDR1 is SGHTA, CDR2 FQGTGA, per germline. Trimming removed 11 bases at V and 1 base at J, with 17 bases between. The CDR3 is CASRASVSQETQYF. The CDR3 DNA reads TGTGCCTCCAGGGCCTCCGTATCCCAAGAGACCCAGTACTTC.

The chain employs TRBV5-4 and TRBJ1-2; D is undetermined. This CDR3 spans 14 amino acids. The germline CDR1 and CDR2 sequences are SGHNT and YYREEE (reference sequence). V lost 5 bases and J 4 bases, leaving 15 bases between the germline ends. The CDR3 nucleotides read TGTGCCAGCAGTTACCCCTCACCGACCTATGGCTACACCTTC. Amino acids: CASSYPSPTYGYTF.

V gene TRBV6-5 combines with J gene TRBJ2-1; TRBD2 matches 13 bases. The CDR3 covers 15 residues. V lost 6 bases to trimming and J lost 6 bases; unmatched junction nucleotides: 5. Germline CDR1 and CDR2: MNHEY and SVGAGI. The CDR3 reads CASSRGTSGVNEQFF. CDR3 coding DNA: TGTGCCAGCAGCCGAGGGACTAGCGGGGTCAATGAGCAGTTCTTC.

This clonotype was seen only once. J is TRBJ1-4 and V is TRBV7-8, with D hard to call. Germline-derived CDR1 and CDR2 are SGHVS and FQNEAQ. This CDR3 is 16 amino acids long. The V end lost 2 bases, the J end lost 0 bases, and 10 bases lay between the germline ends. The CDR3 DNA is TGTGCCAGCAGCTTAATGACCTTTGCAACTAATGAAAAACTGTTTTTT. Translated, it gives CASSLMTFATNEKLFF.

In this sample, this clonotype turned up a few times. The V gene is TRBV7-2, the J gene TRBJ1-2, with 8 positions matching TRBD1. Germline-derived CDR1 and CDR2 are SGHTA and FQGNSA. The CDR3 is 15 residues long. Losses at the gene ends were 2 bases for V and 6 bases for J; bases not matched to a gene: 8. DNA of the CDR3: TGTGCCAGCAGCTTACACAAACAGGGGGTTGATGGCTACACCTTC. It specifies CASSLHKQGVDGYTF.

V usage is TRBV18 and J usage is TRBJ2-1; TRBD2 matches 9 bases. The CDR3 consists of 14 residues. Germline V gene data show CDR1 as KGHSH and CDR2 as LQKENI. Losses at the gene ends were 4 bases for V and 8 bases for J; bases not matched to a gene: 6. The CDR3 is CASSLSGGVYEQFF. CDR3 coding DNA: TGTGCCAGCTCACTTAGCGGGGGAGTCTATGAGCAGTTCTTC. Full variable domain (outside the CDR3, taken from reference TRBV18 and TRBJ2-1): NAGVMQNPRHLVRRRGQEARLRCSPMKGHSHVYWYRQLPEEGLKFMVYLQKENIIDESGMPKERFSAEFPKEGPSILRIQQVVRGDSAAYFCASSLSGGVYEQFFGPGTRLTVL.

This clonotype appeared a few times. The V and J genes are TRBV19 and TRBJ2-1, with no clear D. The CDR3 totals 14 residues. Germline CDR1 and CDR2: LNHDA and SQIVND (reference sequence). Trimming removed 6 bases at V and 9 bases at J, with 18 bases between. Here the CDR3 reads CASRVADWAGEQFF. CDR3 in DNA: TGTGCCAGTAGGGTAGCCGATTGGGCAGGTGAGCAGTTCTTC.

The table lists this clonotype with a few counts. The chain has TRBV11-2 and TRBJ2-4; D not certain. Trimming took off 4 bases at V and 2 bases at J, with 21 bases between the two ends. Germline CDR1 SGHAT, CDR2 FQNNGV. The CDR3 has 18 residues. The CDR3 loop is CASSSLRDLGRSKNIQYF. In DNA form, the CDR3 reads TGTGCCAGCAGCTCATTAAGGGATTTGGGCAGGTCCAAAAACATTCAGTACTTC. The whole variable domain, remainder taken from reference TRBV11-2 and TRBJ2-4, is EAGVAQSPRYKIIEKRQSVAFWCNPISGHATLYWYQQILGQGPKLLIQFQNNGVVDDSQLPKDRFSAERLKGVDSTLKIQPAKLEDSAVYLCASSSLRDLGRSKNIQYFGAGTRLSVL.

The chain recombines TRBV28 with TRBJ2-5, with unresolved D. Germline lookup yields CDR1 MDHEN and CDR2 SYDVKM. This CDR3 is built from 16 residues. Trimming cost V 8 bases and J 5 bases, with 24 bases left between them. CDR3 coding DNA: TGTGCCAGCCCCCCGTCGGGCAGGAGCGTGTGGGAGACCCAGTACTTC. Translating it yields CASPPSGRSVWETQYF.

The chain links TRBV30 to TRBJ2-5, with D perhaps matching TRBD2 (7 bases). V was pared by 4 bases and J by 5 bases, with 14 bases between. Per the germline V gene, CDR1 is GTSNPN and CDR2 is SVGIG (reference sequence). The CDR3 is 13 amino acids. CDR3 in amino acids: CAWTLGRGETQYF. The CDR3 DNA sequence: TGTGCCTGGACCCTGGGGAGGGGGGAGACCCAGTACTTC.